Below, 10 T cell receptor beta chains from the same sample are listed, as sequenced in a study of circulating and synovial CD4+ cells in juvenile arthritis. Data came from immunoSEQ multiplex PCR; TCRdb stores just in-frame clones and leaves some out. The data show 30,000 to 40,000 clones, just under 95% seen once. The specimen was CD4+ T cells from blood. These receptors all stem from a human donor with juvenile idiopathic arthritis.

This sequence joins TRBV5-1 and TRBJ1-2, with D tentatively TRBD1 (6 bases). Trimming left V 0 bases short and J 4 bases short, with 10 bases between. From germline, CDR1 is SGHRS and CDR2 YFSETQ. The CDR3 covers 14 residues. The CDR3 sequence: CASSLATGVYGYTF. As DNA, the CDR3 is TGCGCCAGCAGCTTGGCGACAGGCGTCTATGGCTACACCTTC.

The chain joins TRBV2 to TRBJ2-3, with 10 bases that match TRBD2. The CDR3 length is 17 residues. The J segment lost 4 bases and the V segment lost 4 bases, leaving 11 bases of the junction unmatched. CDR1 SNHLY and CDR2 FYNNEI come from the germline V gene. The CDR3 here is CASSGGGAGGLADTQYF. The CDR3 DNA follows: TGTGCCAGCAGTGGGGGTGGAGCGGGGGGGCTGGCAGATACGCAGTATTTT.

The CDR3: CASSLAGQTIPHYGYTF. Written as DNA, the CDR3 is TGTGCCAGCAGCTTAGCGGGACAGACCATTCCCCACTATGGCTACACCTTC. The rearrangement uses TRBV7-6 and TRBJ1-2, with 7 bases that match TRBD1. The J segment lost 3 bases and the V segment lost 0 bases, leaving 10 bases of the junction unmatched. The germline CDR1 and CDR2 sequences are SGHVS and FNYEAQ. The length of the CDR3 is 17 residues.

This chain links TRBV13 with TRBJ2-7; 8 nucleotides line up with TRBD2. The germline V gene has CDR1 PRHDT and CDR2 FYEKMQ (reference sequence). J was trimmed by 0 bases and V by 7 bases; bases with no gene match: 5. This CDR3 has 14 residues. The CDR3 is CASTERGSSYEQYF. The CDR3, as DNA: TGTGCCAGCACCGAGCGGGGGAGCTCCTACGAGCAGTACTTC. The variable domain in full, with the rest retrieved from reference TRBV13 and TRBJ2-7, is AAGVIQSPRHLIKEKRETATLKCYPIPRHDTVYWYQQGPGQDPQFLISFYEKMQSDKGSIPDRFSAQQFSDYHSELNMSSLELGDSALYFCASTERGSSYEQYFGPGTRLTVT.

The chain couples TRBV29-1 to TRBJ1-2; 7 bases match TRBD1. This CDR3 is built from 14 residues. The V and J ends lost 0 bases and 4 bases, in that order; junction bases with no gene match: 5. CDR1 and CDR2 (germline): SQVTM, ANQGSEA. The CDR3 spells CSVEDFRDSYGYTF. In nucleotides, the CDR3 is TGCAGCGTTGAAGACTTTAGGGACAGCTATGGCTACACCTTC.

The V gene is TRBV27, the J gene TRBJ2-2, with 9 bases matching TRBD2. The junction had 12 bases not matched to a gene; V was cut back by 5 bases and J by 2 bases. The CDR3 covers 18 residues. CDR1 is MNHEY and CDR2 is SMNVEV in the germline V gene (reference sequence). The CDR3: CASSGGGALILNTGELFF. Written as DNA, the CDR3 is TGTGCCAGCAGTGGCGGGGGGGCCCTGATCCTTAACACCGGGGAGCTGTTTTTT.

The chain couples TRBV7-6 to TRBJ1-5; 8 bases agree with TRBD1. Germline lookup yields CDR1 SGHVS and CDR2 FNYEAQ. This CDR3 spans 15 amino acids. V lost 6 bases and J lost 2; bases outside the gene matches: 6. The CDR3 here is CASSQGAFGNQPQHF. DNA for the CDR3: TGTGCCAGCAGTCAGGGGGCCTTTGGCAATCAGCCCCAGCATTTT.

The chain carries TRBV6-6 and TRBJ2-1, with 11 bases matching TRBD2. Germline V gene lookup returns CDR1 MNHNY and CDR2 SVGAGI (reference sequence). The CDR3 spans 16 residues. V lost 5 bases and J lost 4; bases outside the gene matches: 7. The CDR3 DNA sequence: TGTGCCAGCAGTATCACCGGGACTAGCGGATACAATGAGCAGTTCTTC. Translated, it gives CASSITGTSGYNEQFF.

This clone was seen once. Here the CDR3 reads CASSDHSSTDTQYF. DNA of the CDR3: TGTGCCAGCAGTGACCATTCAAGCACAGATACGCAGTATTTT. The rearrangement joins TRBV6-4 to TRBJ2-3; unclear D gene. V was shortened by 2 bases and J by 0 bases, with 6 bases between the two germline ends. CDR3 length equals 14 residues. Germline V gene lookup returns CDR1 MRHNA and CDR2 SNTAGT.

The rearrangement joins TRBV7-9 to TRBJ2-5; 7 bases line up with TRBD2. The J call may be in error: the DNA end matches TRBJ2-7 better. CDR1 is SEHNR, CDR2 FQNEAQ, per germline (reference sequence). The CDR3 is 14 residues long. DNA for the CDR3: TGTGCCAGCAGCTTTCAGGGAGGGGACCACGAGCAGTACTTC. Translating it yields CASSFQGGDHEQYF.